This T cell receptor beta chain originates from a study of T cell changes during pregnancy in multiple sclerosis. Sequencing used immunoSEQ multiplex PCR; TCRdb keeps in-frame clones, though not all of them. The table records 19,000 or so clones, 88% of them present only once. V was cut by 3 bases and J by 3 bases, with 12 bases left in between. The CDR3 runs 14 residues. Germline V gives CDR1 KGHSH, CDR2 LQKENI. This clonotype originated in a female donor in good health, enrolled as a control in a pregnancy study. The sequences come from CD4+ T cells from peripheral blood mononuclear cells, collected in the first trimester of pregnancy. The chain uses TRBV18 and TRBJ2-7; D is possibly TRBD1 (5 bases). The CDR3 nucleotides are TGTGCCAGCTCACCGGGCAGGGTTGTCTACGAGCAGTACTTC. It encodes CASSPGRVVYEQYF.